Below, 8 T cell receptor beta chains from the same sample are listed, as sequenced in a study of control samples from healthy donors and cancer patients. TCRdb's table, derived via immunoSEQ multiplex PCR, lists solely in-frame clones and lacks some. Of under 150,000 clones listed, about 89% are singletons. The sample was blood. The receptors shown here come from a man between 60 and 75 years old in good health.

The V and J genes are TRBV28 and TRBJ1-1; maybe TRBD1 (6 bases). This CDR3 has 15 residues. V dropped 7 bases and J dropped 5 bases, with 20 bases sitting between them. Germline CDR1 MDHEN, CDR2 SYDVKM. CDR3 protein: CASTPGGARGTEAFF. As DNA, the CDR3 is TGTGCCAGCACCCCGGGGGGGGCCCGGGGGACTGAAGCTTTCTTT.

This chain joins TRBV19 and TRBJ1-1; TRBD1 matches 8 bases. This CDR3 comprises 12 residues. Germline CDR1 reads LNHDA; CDR2 reads SQIVND (reference sequence). The trim removed 8 bases at V and 6 bases at J, leaving 5 bases unmatched. The CDR3 DNA reads as TGTGCCAGTGTACAGGGGGGGGCTGAAGCTTTCTTT. It yields the protein CASVQGGAEAFF. The complete variable domain, with remaining parts taken from reference TRBV19 and TRBJ1-1, reads DGGITQSPKYLFRKEGQNVTLSCEQNLNHDAMYWYRQDPGQGLRLIYYSQIVNDFQKGDIAEGYSVSREKKESFPLTVTSAQKNPTAFYLCASVQGGAEAFFGQGTRLTVV.

This clone showed up just once. The chain employs TRBV10-3 and TRBJ1-2; D is uncertain. Germline V gene sequence: CDR1 ENHRY, CDR2 SYGVKD. The V end was cut by 4 bases, the J end by 5 bases, with 14 bases between. The CDR3 is 14 residues long. Here the CDR3 reads CAISAGVADYGYTF. In DNA, the CDR3 is TGTGCCATCAGTGCTGGGGTAGCGGATTATGGCTACACCTTC.

J is TRBJ2-7 and V is TRBV6-5; the match to TRBD1 covers 7 bases. The CDR3 loop spans 15 amino acids. Losses at the gene ends were 0 bases for V and 4 bases for J; bases not matched to a gene: 6. Germline assignment: CDR1 MNHEY and CDR2 SVGAGI. CDR3 coding DNA: TGTGCCAGCAGTTACTCCGGGACAGAGAAATACGAGCAGTACTTC. The encoded protein is CASSYSGTEKYEQYF.

J is TRBJ2-2 and V is TRBV7-9; D possibly corresponds to TRBD2 (6 bases). The CDR3 contains 15 residues. Germline CDR1 is SEHNR and CDR2 is FQNEAQ (reference sequence). The V end was cut by 6 bases, the J end by 2 bases, with 13 bases between. The CDR3 bases are TGTGCCAGCAGAGGTCTGGGGGGTAACACCGGGGAGCTGTTTTTT. It yields the protein CASRGLGGNTGELFF.

The chain combines TRBV5-1 with TRBJ1-3, with 7 bases matching TRBD1. The CDR3 runs 14 residues. With 0 bases clipped from V and 4 bases from J, the junction kept 1 base outside the gene matches. The germline V gene has CDR1 SGHRS and CDR2 YFSETQ. The CDR3 spells CASSLVGQGNTIYF. The CDR3 bases are TGCGCCAGCAGCTTGGTGGGACAGGGAAACACCATATATTTT.

The chain uses TRBV5-1 and TRBJ2-7, with 7 bases lining up with TRBD1. V shed 3 bases and J 3 bases; nucleotides not matched to a gene: 18. The CDR3 is 18 amino acids. In germline, CDR1 is SGHRS, CDR2 YFSETQ. The CDR3 DNA is TGCGCCAGCAGCTCAGGGGTATTTGCCCGACAGGGATACTACGAGCAGTACTTC. As protein: CASSSGVFARQGYYEQYF.

The genes are TRBV5-1 and TRBJ2-1, with D unresolved. The CDR3 extends over 15 amino acids. V was pared by 0 bases and J by 1 base, with 8 bases between. Germline V gives CDR1 SGHRS, CDR2 YFSETQ. DNA for the CDR3: TGCGCCAGCAGCTTGGACACCCCTTCCTACAATGAGCAGTTCTTC. Its protein is CASSLDTPSYNEQFF.